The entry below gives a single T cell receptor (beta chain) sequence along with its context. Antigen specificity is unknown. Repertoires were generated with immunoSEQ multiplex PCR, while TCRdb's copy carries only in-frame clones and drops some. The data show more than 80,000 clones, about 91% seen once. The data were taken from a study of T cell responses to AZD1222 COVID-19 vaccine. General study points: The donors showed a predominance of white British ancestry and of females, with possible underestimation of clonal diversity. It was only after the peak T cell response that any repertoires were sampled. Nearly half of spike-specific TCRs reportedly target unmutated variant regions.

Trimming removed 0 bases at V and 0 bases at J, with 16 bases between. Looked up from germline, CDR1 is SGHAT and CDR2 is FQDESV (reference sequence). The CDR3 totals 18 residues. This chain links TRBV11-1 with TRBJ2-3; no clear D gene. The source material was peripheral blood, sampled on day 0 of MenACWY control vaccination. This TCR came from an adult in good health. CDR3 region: CASSLASGSQSSTDTQYF. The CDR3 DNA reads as TGTGCCAGCAGCTTAGCTTCGGGCAGTCAGTCTAGCACAGATACGCAGTATTTT.